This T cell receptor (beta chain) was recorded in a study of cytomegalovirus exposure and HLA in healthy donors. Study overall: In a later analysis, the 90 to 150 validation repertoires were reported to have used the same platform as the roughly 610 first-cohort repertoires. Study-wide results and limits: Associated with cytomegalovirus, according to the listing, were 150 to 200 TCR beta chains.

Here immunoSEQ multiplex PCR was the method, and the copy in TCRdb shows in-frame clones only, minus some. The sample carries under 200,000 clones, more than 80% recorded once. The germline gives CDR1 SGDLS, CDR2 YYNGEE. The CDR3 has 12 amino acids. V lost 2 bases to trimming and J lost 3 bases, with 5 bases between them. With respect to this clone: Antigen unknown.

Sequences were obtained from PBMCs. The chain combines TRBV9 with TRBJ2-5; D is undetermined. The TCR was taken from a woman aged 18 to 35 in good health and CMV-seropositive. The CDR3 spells CASSVSEETQYF. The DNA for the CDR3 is TGTGCCAGCAGCGTGTCAGAAGAGACCCAGTACTTC.